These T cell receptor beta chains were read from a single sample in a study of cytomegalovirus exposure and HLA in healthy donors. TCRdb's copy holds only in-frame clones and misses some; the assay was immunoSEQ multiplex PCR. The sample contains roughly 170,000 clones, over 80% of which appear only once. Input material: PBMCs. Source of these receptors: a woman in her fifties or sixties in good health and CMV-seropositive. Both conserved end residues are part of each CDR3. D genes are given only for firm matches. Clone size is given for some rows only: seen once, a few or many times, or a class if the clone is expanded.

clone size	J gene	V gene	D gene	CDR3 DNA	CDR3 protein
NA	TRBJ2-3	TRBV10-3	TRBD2	TGTGCCATCAGGACTAGCGGGGGGGCGGGTACGCAGTATTTT	CAIRTSGGAGTQYF
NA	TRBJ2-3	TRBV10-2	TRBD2	TGCGCCAGTAGCGGGGGGTATGCAGATACGCAGTATTTT	CASSGGYADTQYF
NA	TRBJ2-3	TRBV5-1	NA	TGCGCCAGCAGCCTAGGACCCTCGGAGGCAGATACGCAGTATTTT	CASSLGPSEADTQYF
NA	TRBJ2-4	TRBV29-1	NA	TGCAGCGTTGGAAGGCGGGGCAGGCTTTCGATGGACATTCAGTACTTC	CSVGRRGRLSMDIQYF
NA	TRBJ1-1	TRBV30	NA	TGTGCCTGGACAGGCGCCTTGAACACTGAAGCTTTCTTT	CAWTGALNTEAFF
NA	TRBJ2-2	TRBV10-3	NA	TGTGCCATCAGTGATCCGGGGTGGAGGAGGGGAAACACCGGGGAGCTGTTTTTT	CAISDPGWRRGNTGELFF
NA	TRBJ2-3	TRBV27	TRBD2	TGTGCCAGCAGTTTAGCGGGGGGGGATACGCAGTATTTT	CASSLAGGDTQYF
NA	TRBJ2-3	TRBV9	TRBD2	TGTGCCAGCAGCGCTCGGCTTAGCGGGGGGGACCTGAATACGCAGTATTTT	CASSARLSGGDLNTQYF
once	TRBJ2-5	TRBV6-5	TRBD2	TGTGCCAGCACCGTGCTAGCGGGGACTGAGACCCAGTACTTC	CASTVLAGTETQYF
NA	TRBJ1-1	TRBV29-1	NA	TGCAGCACTTACGGAGGGGACACTGAAGCTTTCTTT	CSTYGGDTEAFF
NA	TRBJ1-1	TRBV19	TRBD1	TGTGCCAGTAGTCCCGGACAGGGGTTGGACACTGAAGCTTTCTTT	CASSPGQGLDTEAFF
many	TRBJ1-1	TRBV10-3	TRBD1	TGTGCCATCAGGCGACAGGGGGGGGACACTGAAGCTTTCTTT	CAIRRQGGDTEAFF
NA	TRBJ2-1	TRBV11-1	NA	TGTGCCAGCAGCGGAGGGACCAATGAGCAGTTCTTC	CASSGGTNEQFF
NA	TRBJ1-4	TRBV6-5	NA	TGTGCCACCCGGACATCTGCAACTAATGAAAAACTGTTTTTT	CATRTSATNEKLFF
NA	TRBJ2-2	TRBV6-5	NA	TGTGCCACCCAATCCTGGCGGGGAGTAGGCGGGGAGCTGTTTTTT	CATQSWRGVGGELFF
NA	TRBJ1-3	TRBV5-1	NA	TGCGCCAGCAGCTTGGAAGGGGCAATGGGAAACACCATATATTTT	CASSLEGAMGNTIYF
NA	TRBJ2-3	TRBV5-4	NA	TGTGCCAGCAGCTTGGCGGGGGAAGATACGCAGTATTTT	CASSLAGEDTQYF
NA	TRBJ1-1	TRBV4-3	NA	TGCGCCAGCAGCCAAGACACGGTGAACACTGAAGCTTTCTTT	CASSQDTVNTEAFF
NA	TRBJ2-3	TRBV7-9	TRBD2	TGTGCCAGCAGCTTACGGTCTCTAGCGGGGGGCCGCATCTCGGATACGCAGTATTTT	CASSLRSLAGGRISDTQYF
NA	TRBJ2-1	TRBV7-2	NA	TGTGCCAGCAGCTTAGCGACGGGACTGACCAATGAGCAGTTCTTC	CASSLATGLTNEQFF
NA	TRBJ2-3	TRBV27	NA	TGTGCCAGCGCGATGACAGATACGCAGTATTTT	CASAMTDTQYF
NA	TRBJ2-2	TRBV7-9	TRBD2	TGTGCCAGCCTCGGGCGGGGGGTGGACACCGGGGAGCTGTTTTTT	CASLGRGVDTGELFF
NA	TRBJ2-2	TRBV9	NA	TGTGCCAGCAGCGTCCGAGTATACACCGGGGAGCTGTTTTTT	CASSVRVYTGELFF
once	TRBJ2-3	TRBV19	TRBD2	TGTGCCAGTAGTGTTAGACTAGCGGGGGGACCTACCGTTACGCAGTATTTT	CASSVRLAGGPTVTQYF
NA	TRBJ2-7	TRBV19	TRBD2	TGTGCCAGTAGGAGGGGGACTAGCGGGACCTACGAGCAGTACTTC	CASRRGTSGTYEQYF
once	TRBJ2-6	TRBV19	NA	TGTGCCAGTAGTATCGATAGCGGAGCCGACGTCCTGACTTTC	CASSIDSGADVLTF
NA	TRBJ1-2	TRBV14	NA	TGTGCCAGCAGCCAAGTCTCGAGCGGCTACACCTTC	CASSQVSSGYTF
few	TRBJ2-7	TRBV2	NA	TGTGCCAGCACCGGGGAATCCTACGAGCAGTACTTC	CASTGESYEQYF
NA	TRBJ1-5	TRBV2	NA	TGTGCCAGCAGTGGCCCGGACAGCGGCAATCAGCCCCAGCATTTT	CASSGPDSGNQPQHF
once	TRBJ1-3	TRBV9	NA	TGTGCCAGCAGCGTAGGAGGAGAGGGTTTTGGAAACACCATATATTTT	CASSVGGEGFGNTIYF
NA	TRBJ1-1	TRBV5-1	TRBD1	TGCGCCAGCAGCTTGGTTGGACAGGGGGACGCTGAAGCTTTCTTT	CASSLVGQGDAEAFF
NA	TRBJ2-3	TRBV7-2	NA	TGTGCCAGCAGCCCTCGACAGGGAGGAAAGGGGGATACGCAGTATTTT	CASSPRQGGKGDTQYF
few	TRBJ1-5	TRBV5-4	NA	TGTGCCAGCAGGTATCGAAGTAGTCCACCCCAGCATTTT	CASRYRSSPPQHF
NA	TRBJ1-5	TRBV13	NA	TGTGCCAGCAGCTTAGACAGGACCAATCAGCCCCAGCATTTT	CASSLDRTNQPQHF
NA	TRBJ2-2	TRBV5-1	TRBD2	TGCGCCAGCAGTCTTGGACTAGCGGGAGTCCCCGGGGAGCTGTTTTTT	CASSLGLAGVPGELFF
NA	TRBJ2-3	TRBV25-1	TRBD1	TGTGCCAGCAGTGGGTTGACAGGGTTCGCGGATACGCAGTATTTT	CASSGLTGFADTQYF
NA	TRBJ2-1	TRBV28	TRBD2	TGTGCCAGCAGTCGAACAGGACTAGCGCGACTTCAGCGGTTCTTC	CASSRTGLARLQRFF
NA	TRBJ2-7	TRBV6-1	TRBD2	TGTGCCAGCAGTGAATATCTAGCGGGGGGCTACGAGCAGTACTTC	CASSEYLAGGYEQYF
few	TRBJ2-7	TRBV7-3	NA	TGTGCCAGCAGCTTAAGTACCGGGAGCCACTACGAGCAGTACTTC	CASSLSTGSHYEQYF
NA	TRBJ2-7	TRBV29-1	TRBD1	TGCAGCGGGACGACAGGGCAAGGTTACGAGCAGTACTTC	CSGTTGQGYEQYF
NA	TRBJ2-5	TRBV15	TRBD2	TGTGCCACGTCCCTATTTGCGGGAGGGCCGCAAGAGACCCAGTACTTC	CATSLFAGGPQETQYF
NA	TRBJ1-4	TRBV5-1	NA	TGCGCCAGCAGCTTGGGGGGGGGACGCGAAAAACTGTTTTTT	CASSLGGGREKLFF
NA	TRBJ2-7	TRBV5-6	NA	TGTGCCAGCACCACGAGGGGGGAGCAGTACTTC	CASTTRGEQYF
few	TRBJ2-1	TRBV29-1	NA	TGCAGCGTTGATCGGGGTCTAGCGACCTACAATGAGCAGTTCTTC	CSVDRGLATYNEQFF
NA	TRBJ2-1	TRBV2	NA	TGTGCCAGCAGTGCCGGCCGGGATTACAATGAGCAGTTCTTC	CASSAGRDYNEQFF
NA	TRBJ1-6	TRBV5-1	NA	TGCGCCAGCAGCTTACCCGGGGATAATTCACCCCTCCACTTT	CASSLPGDNSPLHF